One sample yielded the 13 T cell receptor beta chains listed below, sequenced in a study of blood T cell repertoires in COVID-19. Repertoires were generated with immunoSEQ multiplex PCR, while TCRdb's copy carries only in-frame clones and drops some. The sample has around 61,000 clones, 85% to 90% seen once. Sequenced material: peripheral blood. The receptors here all came from a man aged 50 or older with active COVID-19.

V is TRBV6-5 and J is TRBJ2-2; TRBD2 aligns across 14 bases. Germline CDR1 MNHEY, CDR2 SVGAGI. J lost 6 bases, V lost 6 bases, and 3 bases had no gene match. The CDR3 sequence is 15 residues long. Here the CDR3 DNA reads TGTGCCAGCAGGGGGACTAGCGGGGGCCCCGGGGAGCTGTTTTTT. It encodes CASRGTSGGPGELFF.

DNA for the CDR3: TGTGCCAGTAGCCTGACCGGGACAGCTAACTATGGCTACACCTTC. It specifies CASSLTGTANYGYTF. The chain employs TRBV19 and TRBJ1-2; 7 bases are a match to TRBD1. Germline CDR1 is LNHDA and CDR2 is SQIVND (reference sequence). The CDR3 consists of 15 residues. V dropped 6 bases and J dropped 0; count of bases not matched to a gene: 7.

This clone appeared once. At one boundary the junction diverges from the germline segment, which might be a read error. This chain uses TRBV7-2 with TRBJ2-3, with 8 bases fitting TRBD1. Germline-derived CDR1 and CDR2 are SGHTA and FQGNSA. The length of the CDR3 is 16 residues. CDR3 coding DNA: TGTGCCAGCAGTTTAGGACAGGGACTCGACGTAGATACGCAGTATTTT. Amino acid sequence: CASSLGQGLDVDTQYF. The full variable domain, its missing parts supplied by reference TRBV7-2 and TRBJ2-3, is GAGVSQSPSNKVTEKGKDVELRCDPISGHTALYWYRQSLGQGLEFLIYFQGNSAPDKSGLPSDRFSAERTGGSVSTLTIQRTQQEDSAVYLCASSLGQGLDVDTQYFGPGTRLTVL.

The CDR3 nucleotides are TGCGCCAGCAGCTTGGTGGGACAGGACACCGGGGAGCTGTTTTTT. This encodes CASSLVGQDTGELFF. The chain employs TRBV5-1 and TRBJ2-2, with 8 bases that match TRBD1. With V trimmed by 0 bases and J by 3 bases, 1 base remained unmatched. Per the germline V gene, CDR1 is SGHRS and CDR2 is YFSETQ. This CDR3 region has 15 residues.

This clone was detected only once. The gene calls are TRBV11-2 and TRBJ2-7; 8 nucleotides align to TRBD2. This CDR3 is built from 17 residues. V was pared by 5 bases and J by 2 bases, with 14 bases of the junction left unmatched. CDR1 is SGHAT and CDR2 is FQNNGV in the germline V gene. CDR3 DNA: TGTGCCAGCAGCCCCAGCTCTCATAGCGGGGAGGCCTACGAGCAGTACTTC. Residues: CASSPSSHSGEAYEQYF.

The chain combines TRBV19 with TRBJ2-3; no definite D call. Germline V gives CDR1 LNHDA, CDR2 SQIVND (reference sequence). The CDR3 is made up of 12 amino acids. Trimming shortened V by 4 bases and J by 7 bases, and 9 bases separated the two germline ends. CDR3 nucleotides: TGTGCCAGTAGTAGGTCAGATTATACGCAGTATTTT. It encodes CASSRSDYTQYF.

The chain carries TRBV28 and TRBJ2-7; TRBD2 aligns across 7 bases. The CDR3 is 12 residues long. V lost 6 bases and J lost 2; bases outside the gene matches: 1. Germline V gives CDR1 MDHEN, CDR2 SYDVKM. The CDR3 reads CASRGGTYEQYF. The CDR3 DNA reads as TGTGCCAGCAGGGGGGGGACCTACGAGCAGTACTTC.

This chain uses TRBV11-2 with TRBJ2-7; D not certain. The CDR3 is 14 amino acids. V dropped 1 base and J dropped 4 bases, with 11 bases sitting between them. Germline V gives CDR1 SGHAT, CDR2 FQNNGV. In DNA, the CDR3 is TGTGCCAGCAGCTTAGCGGGTAAGGCGTACGAGCAGTACTTC. This gives the protein CASSLAGKAYEQYF.

The chain recombines TRBV28 with TRBJ1-5; TRBD1 might be the D (6 bases). The CDR3 has 15 residues. The V gene lost 7 bases and the J gene lost 5 bases, with 18 bases spanning the gap. Germline V gene data show CDR1 as MDHEN and CDR2 as SYDVKM. CDR3 sequence reads: CASTPSGVSYQPQHF. As DNA, the CDR3 is TGTGCCAGCACCCCATCAGGGGTCTCTTATCAGCCCCAGCATTTT.

V and J are TRBV5-4 and TRBJ2-5, with TRBD2 matching over 11 bases. This CDR3 spans 15 amino acids. The V segment lost 6 bases and the J segment 5 bases; nucleotides outside the gene matches: 9. The germline V gene has CDR1 SGHNT and CDR2 YYREEE (reference sequence). DNA of the CDR3: TGTGCCAGCACCATAGCGGGAGGGCCGAGGGAGACCCAGTACTTC. Its protein product is CASTIAGGPRETQYF.

The V call is TRBV5-1, the J call TRBJ1-4, with 7 bases fitting TRBD1. The CDR3 has 16 amino acids. V lost 0 bases, J lost 0 bases, and 2 bases stayed unmatched. Looked up from germline, CDR1 is SGHRS and CDR2 is YFSETQ. The CDR3 sequence is CASSLGQGATNEKLFF. The CDR3 bases are TGCGCCAGCAGCTTGGGGCAGGGGGCAACTAATGAAAAACTGTTTTTT.

The chain carries TRBV24-1 and TRBJ1-1; D gene unclear. CDR3 length: 13 residues. Germline CDR1 and CDR2: KGHDR and SFDVKD. Trimming left V 5 bases short and J 1 base short, with 7 bases between. In DNA, the CDR3 is TGTGCCACCAGTGCCAGGCGGAACACTGAAGCTTTCTTT. Encoded protein: CATSARRNTEAFF.

This clone was recorded a few times. The rearrangement links TRBV25-1 to TRBJ2-7; weak D call: TRBD2 (6 bases). Trimming pared 7 bases from V and 6 bases from J, leaving 13 bases between. Germline-derived CDR1 and CDR2 are MGHDK and SYGVNS. CDR3 length equals 12 residues. The CDR3 loop is CASKVAEGEQYF. In nucleotides, the CDR3 is TGTGCCAGCAAGGTAGCGGAAGGCGAGCAGTACTTC.